The 7 T cell receptor beta chains given below trace back to one sample, sequenced in a study of T-cell reconstitution after alpha-beta-depleted transplantation in children. Unique molecular identifiers were used to barcode this TCRbeta library. TCRdb re-called the PCR reads through MiXCR, storing one row per CDR3 protein. The repertoire holds 900,000 or so distinct CDR3 sequences, 16% seen once, with just under 5% in the top ten. Source: PBMCs, mostly from graft donor cells, taken 360 days after TCRalphabeta/CD19-depleted stem cell transplant. Receptors originate from a male patient younger than 18 who had a stem cell transplant for acute lymphoblastic leukemia, so the T cells may come from the graft donor.

The sample holds a few counts of this clonotype. The chain joins TRBV29-1 to TRBJ1-3, with TRBD1 identical over 8 bases. The trim removed 5 bases at V and 0 bases at J, leaving 6 bases unmatched. The length of the CDR3 is 15 residues. Looked up from germline, CDR1 is SQVTM and CDR2 is ANQGSEA. This chain's CDR3 is CSVQQGGISGNTIYF. As DNA, the CDR3 is TGCAGCGTTCAACAGGGGGGAATCTCTGGAAACACCATATATTTT.

The gene calls are TRBV6-1 and TRBJ2-5; D remains unclear. Germline CDR1 is MNHNS and CDR2 is SASEGT. This CDR3 spans 14 amino acids. V lost 7 bases and J lost 4, with 16 bases in between. The CDR3 reads CASTSSPESETQYF. The DNA of the CDR3 is TGTGCCAGCACCTCATCTCCTGAGTCAGAGACCCAGTACTTC.

This clonotype was detected only a few times. The CDR3 nucleotides read TGTGCCAGCAGTCCCCCCCCGGGGGGCGGCTACGAGCAGTACTTC. It codes for CASSPPPGGGYEQYF. The chain recombines TRBV12-3 or TRBV12-4 with TRBJ2-7, with D possibly TRBD2 on 7 matching bases. This CDR3 contains 15 residues. V lost 5 bases, J lost 3 bases, and 17 bases lay in between.

Points on this clonotype: Being one base from a much bigger clone, this may be a read error. The chain couples TRBV5-1 to TRBJ2-5; 10 nucleotides align to TRBD2. V shed 7 bases, J shed 2 bases, and the junction held 8 bases outside the gene matches. The germline gives CDR1 SGHRS, CDR2 YFSETQ. The CDR3 is 15 residues long. The CDR3 protein is CASGSGTSVQETQYF. In DNA form, the CDR3 reads TGCGCCAGCGGCTCCGGGACTAGCGTTCAAGAGACCCAGTACTTC.

This clonotype was recorded a few times. The chain employs TRBV6-5 and TRBJ2-2; TRBD1 or TRBD2 may be the D gene (5 bases each). Looked up from germline, CDR1 is MNHEY and CDR2 is SVGAGI. The CDR3 runs to 18 residues. V shed 0 bases and J shed 1 base, with 15 bases lying between them. The CDR3 nucleotides are TGTGCCAGCAGTTACTCCCTGTGGGGCGCGGGGAACACCGGGGAGCTGTTTTTT. Protein product: CASSYSLWGAGNTGELFF.

This clonotype showed up just a few times. The rearrangement uses TRBV5-1 and TRBJ1-3; 10 bases align to TRBD1. V was pared by 4 bases and J by 0 bases, with 10 bases of the junction left unmatched. The CDR3 is made up of 18 amino acids. Per the germline V gene, CDR1 is SGHRS and CDR2 is YFSETQ. This CDR3 reads CASSEAPGQGFSGNTIYF. CDR3 sequence (DNA): TGCGCCAGCAGCGAAGCCCCGGGACAGGGGTTCTCTGGAAACACCATATATTTT.

Only a few counts were recorded for this clonotype. This chain joins TRBV24-1 and TRBJ2-2; weak D call: TRBD1 (6 bases). CDR3 size: 14 residues. Germline V lookup: CDR1 KGHDR, CDR2 SFDVKD. Trimming cost V 6 bases and J 6 bases, with 13 bases left between them. DNA for the CDR3: TGTGCCACCAGTCCGCACAGGGCCCCCGGGGAGCTGTTTTTT. Its translation is CATSPHRAPGELFF.